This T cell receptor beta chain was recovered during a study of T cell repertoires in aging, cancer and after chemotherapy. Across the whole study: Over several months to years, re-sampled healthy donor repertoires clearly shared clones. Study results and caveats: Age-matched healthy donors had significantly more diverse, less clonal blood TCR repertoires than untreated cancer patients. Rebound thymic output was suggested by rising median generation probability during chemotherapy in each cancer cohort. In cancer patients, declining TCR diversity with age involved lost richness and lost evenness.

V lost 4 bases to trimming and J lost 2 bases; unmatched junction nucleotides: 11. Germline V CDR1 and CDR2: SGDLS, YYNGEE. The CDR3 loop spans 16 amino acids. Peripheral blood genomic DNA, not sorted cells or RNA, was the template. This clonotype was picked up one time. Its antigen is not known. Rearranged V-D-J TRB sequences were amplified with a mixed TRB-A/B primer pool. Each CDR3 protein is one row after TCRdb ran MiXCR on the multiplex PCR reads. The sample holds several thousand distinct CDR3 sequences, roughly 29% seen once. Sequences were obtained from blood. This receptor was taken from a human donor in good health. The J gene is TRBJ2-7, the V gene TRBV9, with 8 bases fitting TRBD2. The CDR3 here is CASSPSRKLAAYEQYF. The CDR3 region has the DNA TGTGCCAGCAGCCCCTCTCGTAAACTAGCGGCCTACGAGCAGTACTTC.